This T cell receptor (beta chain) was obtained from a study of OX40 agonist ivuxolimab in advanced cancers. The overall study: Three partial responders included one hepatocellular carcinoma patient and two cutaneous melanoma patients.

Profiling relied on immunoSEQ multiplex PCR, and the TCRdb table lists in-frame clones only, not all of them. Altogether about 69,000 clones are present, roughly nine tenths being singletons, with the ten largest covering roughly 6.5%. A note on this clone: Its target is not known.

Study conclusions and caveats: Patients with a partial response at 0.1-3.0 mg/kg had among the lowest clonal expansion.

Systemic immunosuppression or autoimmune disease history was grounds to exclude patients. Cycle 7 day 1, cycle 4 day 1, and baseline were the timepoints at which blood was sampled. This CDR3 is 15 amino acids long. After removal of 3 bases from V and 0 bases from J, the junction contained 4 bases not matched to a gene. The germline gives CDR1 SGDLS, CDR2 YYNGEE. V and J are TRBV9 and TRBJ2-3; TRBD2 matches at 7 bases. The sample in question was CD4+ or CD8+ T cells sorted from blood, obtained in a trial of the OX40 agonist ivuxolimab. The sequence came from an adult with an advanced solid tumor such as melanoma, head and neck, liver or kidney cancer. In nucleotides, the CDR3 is TGTGCCAGCAGCGGGAAGCGGGGAAGCACAGATACGCAGTATTTT. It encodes CASSGKRGSTDTQYF.